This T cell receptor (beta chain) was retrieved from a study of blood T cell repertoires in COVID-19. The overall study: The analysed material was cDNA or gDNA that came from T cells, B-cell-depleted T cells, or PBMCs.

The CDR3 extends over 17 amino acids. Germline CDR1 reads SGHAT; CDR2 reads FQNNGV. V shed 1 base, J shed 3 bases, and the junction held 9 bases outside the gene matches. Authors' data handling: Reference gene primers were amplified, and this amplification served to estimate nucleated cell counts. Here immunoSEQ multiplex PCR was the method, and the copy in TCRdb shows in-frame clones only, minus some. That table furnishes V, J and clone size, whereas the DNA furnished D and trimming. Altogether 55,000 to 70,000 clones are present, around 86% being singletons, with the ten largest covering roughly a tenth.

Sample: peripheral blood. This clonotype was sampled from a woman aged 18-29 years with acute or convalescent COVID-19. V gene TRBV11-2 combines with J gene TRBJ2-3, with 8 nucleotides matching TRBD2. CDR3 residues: CASSLGASGRWTDTQYF. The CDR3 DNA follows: TGTGCCAGCAGCTTAGGGGCCAGCGGGAGATGGACAGATACGCAGTATTTT.